Each of the 24 T cell receptor beta chains below was sequenced from the same sample in a study of T cells after yellow fever vaccination. TCRdb itself ran the 5' RACE reads through MiXCR, one entry per CDR3 protein. The table has approximately 550,000 distinct CDR3 sequences, 19% seen once. Sequenced material: PBMCs, taken 15 days after the yellow fever booster vaccination. These receptors all come from a young man who received the YFV17D yellow fever vaccine.

This clonotype was detected only a few times. The chain is built from TRBV29-1 and TRBJ2-5; TRBD1 or TRBD2 may be the D gene (6 bases each). Trimming cost V 3 bases and J 3 bases, with 14 bases left between them. Germline values: CDR1 SQVTM, CDR2 ANQGSEA. The CDR3 spans 14 residues. In DNA form, the CDR3 reads TGCAGCGTTGAGTCGGAGGGGGTAGAAGAGACCCAGTACTTC. Protein sequence: CSVESEGVEETQYF.

This clonotype was seen a handful of times. The chain couples TRBV7-8 to TRBJ2-7; D might be TRBD2 (5 bases). The CDR3 covers 15 residues. With 2 bases removed from V and 0 bases from J, the gap between germline ends came to 11 bases. CDR1 is SGHVS and CDR2 is FQNEAQ in the germline V gene. The DNA for the CDR3 is TGTGCCAGCAGCTTAATGGGAGTTAACTCCTACGAGCAGTACTTC. It encodes CASSLMGVNSYEQYF.

The V and J genes are TRBV12-3 or TRBV12-4 and TRBJ1-5; TRBD1 matches 10 bases. The CDR3 consists of 14 residues. Losses at the gene ends were 9 bases for V and 8 bases for J; bases not matched to a gene: 10. Here the CDR3 reads CASSGTGAREPQHF. In nucleotides, the CDR3 is TGTGCCAGTTCCGGGACAGGGGCTAGGGAGCCCCAGCATTTT.

The CDR3 region is CASSLGWTGGFF. The CDR3 region has the DNA TGTGCCAGCAGCTTAGGGTGGACAGGGGGGTTCTTC. The chain has TRBV7-2 and TRBJ2-1; 10 bases map to TRBD1. CDR3 size: 12 residues. Germline V gives CDR1 SGHTA, CDR2 FQGNSA. The V and J ends lost 1 base and 15 bases, in that order; junction bases with no gene match: 3.

This sequence joins TRBV12-3 or TRBV12-4 and TRBJ2-7, with a possible D match to TRBD1 (6 bases). The CDR3 is made up of 15 amino acids. Trimming cost V 8 bases and J 3 bases, with 20 bases left between them. The CDR3 DNA reads TGTGCCAGCGGGGGCAAAGGGGATTGTTTCTACGAGCAGTACTTC. This gives the protein CASGGKGDCFYEQYF.

V usage is TRBV20-1 and J usage is TRBJ1-5; no clear D. The CDR3 runs to 13 residues. The germline V gene has CDR1 DFQATT and CDR2 SNEGSKA (reference sequence). V shed 6 bases and J shed 4 bases, with 13 bases lying between them. CDR3 region: CSATRTVNQPQHF. The CDR3 DNA sequence: TGCAGTGCCACTAGAACCGTAAATCAGCCCCAGCATTTT.

The chain joins TRBV10-2 to TRBJ2-7, with D perhaps TRBD1 (8 bases). Per the germline V gene, CDR1 is WSHSY and CDR2 is SAAADI. This CDR3 is 17 amino acids long. V was pared by 7 bases and J by 2 bases, with 24 bases between. In DNA, the CDR3 is TGCGCCAGCAACCCCGGGATGGGAGGGGGACAGGCCTACGAGCAGTACTTC. Protein product: CASNPGMGGGQAYEQYF.

The sample holds a few counts of this clonotype. The V gene is TRBV5-1, the J gene TRBJ2-3; 9 bases are a match to TRBD1. Germline V CDR1 and CDR2: SGHRS, YFSETQ. This CDR3 has 14 residues. The V and J ends lost 5 bases and 3 bases, in that order; junction bases with no gene match: 4. CDR3 bases: TGCGCCAGCAGAACCGGGACAGGGACAGATACGCAGTATTTT. Translation: CASRTGTGTDTQYF.

CDR3 protein: CASSVGTGVTYEQYF. Here the CDR3 DNA reads TGTGCCAGCAGTGTCGGGACAGGAGTAACCTACGAGCAGTACTTC. This chain links TRBV2 with TRBJ2-7, with 8 bases fitting TRBD1. CDR1 SNHLY and CDR2 FYNNEI come from the germline V gene. The CDR3 is made up of 15 amino acids. V lost 4 bases and J lost 2; bases outside the gene matches: 7.

The chain couples TRBV20-1 to TRBJ2-1; D is unresolved. V was pared by 1 base and J by 10 bases, with 17 bases between. Germline V CDR1 and CDR2: DFQATT, SNEGSKA (reference sequence). The length of the CDR3 is 14 residues. This chain's CDR3 is CSARAPNSGSEQFF. CDR3 in DNA: TGCAGTGCTAGAGCACCTAATTCGGGTTCCGAGCAGTTCTTC.

As DNA, the CDR3 is TGTGCCACCAGCCACGGTAGTGGCTACACCTTC. Translated: CATSHGSGYTF. The J gene is TRBJ1-2, the V gene TRBV15, with D uncertain. This CDR3 is 11 amino acids long. Between the trimmed V and J ends, which lost 5 bases and 7 bases, there was a span of 8 bases. The germline V gene has CDR1 LNHNV and CDR2 YYDKDF (reference sequence).

The J gene is TRBJ2-3, the V gene TRBV12-3 or TRBV12-4, with 9 positions matching TRBD2. The CDR3 totals 16 residues. J gave up 7 bases and V 4 bases, and 12 bases lay outside the gene matches. The CDR3 sequence is CASSSTGTSRRNTQYF. CDR3 DNA: TGTGCCAGCAGTTCGACCGGGACTAGCAGGAGGAATACGCAGTATTTT.

The rearrangement uses TRBV4-3 and TRBJ2-1, with D unclear. Per the germline V gene, CDR1 is LGHNA and CDR2 is YSLEER. There are 19 residues in the CDR3. Deletions cut 2 bases from V and 6 bases from J, with 26 bases between. As DNA, the CDR3 is TGCGCCAGCAGCCAATCCCCCATCTCGAGCCTACCCCCGGGCAATGAGCAGTTCTTC. This codes for CASSQSPISSLPPGNEQFF.

The sample holds a few counts of this clonotype. The V call is TRBV7-8, the J call TRBJ2-1, with TRBD1 as a possible D gene (5 bases). This CDR3 contains 16 residues. V was trimmed by 1 base and J by 7 bases, leaving 17 bases between them. Germline-derived CDR1 and CDR2 are SGHVS and FQNEAQ. CDR3 region: CASSLVVSGQRNEQFF. The CDR3 coding sequence is TGTGCCAGCAGCTTAGTGGTTTCAGGACAAAGGAATGAGCAGTTCTTC.

This clonotype showed up just a few times. The CDR3 nucleotides are TGTGCCAGCAGGCCCTATCTTGGGAGCTCCTACGAGCAGTACTTC. It codes for CASRPYLGSSYEQYF. This chain joins TRBV2 and TRBJ2-7, with a possible D match to TRBD2 (5 bases). V was cut by 6 bases and J by 0 bases, with 15 bases left in between. Per the germline V gene, CDR1 is SNHLY and CDR2 is FYNNEI. The CDR3 covers 15 residues.

The chain links TRBV27 to TRBJ2-5; D remains ambiguous. V shed 3 bases and J shed 3 bases, with 8 bases lying between them. The CDR3 sequence is 13 residues long. CDR1 is MNHEY, CDR2 SMNVEV, per germline (reference sequence). The DNA of the CDR3 is TGTGCCAGCAGTTTTCAGGTCAAAGAGACCCAGTACTTC. Its translation: CASSFQVKETQYF.

This clonotype was picked up a small number of times. This chain connects TRBV7-6 to TRBJ2-5; 14 bases line up with TRBD2. V lost 4 bases, J lost 2 bases, and 9 bases stayed unmatched. The CDR3 runs 18 residues. Germline loops: CDR1 SGHVS, CDR2 FNYEAQ. CDR3 sequence (DNA): TGTGCCAGCAGCTCAGTAGGACTAGCGGGAGGAGGGCAAGAGACCCAGTACTTC. It translates to CASSSVGLAGGGQETQYF.

The table lists this clonotype with a few counts. The V call is TRBV5-1, the J call TRBJ2-3; D is possibly TRBD1 or TRBD2 (5 bases each). Germline V gives CDR1 SGHRS, CDR2 YFSETQ. The V end lost 1 base, the J end lost 0 bases, and 21 bases lay between the germline ends. The CDR3 has 19 residues. The CDR3 sequence: CASSLRGARKGTSTDTQYF. Written as DNA, the CDR3 is TGCGCCAGCAGCTTGAGGGGCGCGCGGAAGGGGACGAGCACAGATACGCAGTATTTT.

The V gene is TRBV10-3, the J gene TRBJ2-1, with TRBD2 identical over 8 bases. CDR1 is ENHRY and CDR2 is SYGVKD in the germline V gene. With V trimmed by 2 bases and J by 0 bases, 0 bases remained unmatched. The CDR3 covers 15 residues. This CDR3 is CAISETSGSYNEQFF. The CDR3 DNA reads TGTGCCATCAGTGAGACTAGCGGCTCCTACAATGAGCAGTTCTTC.

This chain links TRBV7-3 with TRBJ2-3; D is undetermined. CDR1 and CDR2 (germline): SGHTA, FQGTGA. The length of the CDR3 is 16 residues. Trimming stripped 5 bases from V and 1 base from J, with 16 bases between. The CDR3 DNA reads TGTGCCAGCAGCCCCTTTGGGTTATGGGGCACAGATACGCAGTATTTT. Translation: CASSPFGLWGTDTQYF.

The chain uses TRBV20-1 and TRBJ2-5, with 7 bases fitting TRBD2. Looked up from germline, CDR1 is DFQATT and CDR2 is SNEGSKA (reference sequence). This CDR3 contains 13 residues. V dropped 1 base and J dropped 5; count of bases not matched to a gene: 4. The CDR3 DNA sequence: TGCAGTGCTAGAGGGGAGGGGTTGGAGACCCAGTACTTC. Its protein product is CSARGEGLETQYF.

This chain connects TRBV3-1 to TRBJ2-5, with TRBD2 identical over 13 bases. The CDR3 loop spans 18 amino acids. Germline loops: CDR1 LGHDT, CDR2 YNNKEL (reference sequence). V was clipped by 5 bases and J by 4 bases; unmatched bases: 13. CDR3 amino acids: CASSIYTSGTSGAETQYF. The CDR3 coding sequence is TGTGCCAGCAGCATATACACGTCAGGGACTAGCGGGGCAGAGACCCAGTACTTC.

The rearrangement joins TRBV11-2 to TRBJ1-4; D is ambiguous. Germline assignment: CDR1 SGHAT and CDR2 FQNNGV. The V end was cut by 1 base, the J end by 7 bases, with 7 bases between. The CDR3 has 13 amino acids. CDR3 nucleotide sequence: TGTGCCAGCAGCTTAGGGGAGAGTGAAAAACTGTTTTTT. Residues: CASSLGESEKLFF.

This clonotype has just a few counts. The gene calls are TRBV10-1 and TRBJ2-2; D is unresolved. Germline V lookup: CDR1 WNHNN, CDR2 SYGVQD (reference sequence). Trimming left V 3 bases short and J 7 bases short, with 6 bases between. The CDR3 sequence is 12 residues long. The CDR3 nucleotides read TGCGCCAGCAGTGACGGGCTCGGGGAGCTGTTTTTT. Protein: CASSDGLGELFF.